A selection of T cell receptor beta chains follows, all from one sample in a study of T cells in Graves' hyperthyroidism and ophthalmopathy. TCRdb reprocessed the multiplex PCR reads via MiXCR and lists one record per CDR3 protein. The sample yields just over 550,000 distinct CDR3 sequences, 46% seen once. Material: peripheral blood or thyroid tissue (not recorded which). The receptors were gathered from a woman aged 18-29 years with Graves' hyperthyroidism. Both conserved end residues are part of each CDR3. D genes are given only for firm matches. Size values are once, few and many counts, or a class for expanded clones, and some rows have none.

D gene	V gene	clone size	J gene	CDR3 DNA	CDR3 protein
.	TRBV7-2	.	TRBJ2-2	TGTGCCAGCAGCCGTGGACATGTCGGAGGACCGAACACCGGGGAGCTGTTTTTT	CASSRGHVGGPNTGELFF
.	TRBV7-9	.	TRBJ1-1	TGTGCCAGCACCTTCTTAGGGGGCACTGAAGCTTTCTTT	CASTFLGGTEAFF
TRBD1	TRBV12-3/TRBV12-4	.	TRBJ1-5	TGTGCCAGCAGTCGGACAGGGCCAGTAGGGCCCCAGCATTTT	CASSRTGPVGPQHF
.	TRBV19	.	TRBJ1-5	TGTGCCAGTAGTTTGCGGTGGTGGTCCCAGCATTTT	CASSLRWWSQHF
.	TRBV29-1	many	TRBJ1-1	TGCAGCGTTCTAGGACACACTTCGAGTCACACTGAAGCTTTCTTT	CSVLGHTSSHTEAFF
.	TRBV7-2	.	TRBJ2-7	TGCGCCAGCAGCCAAAGACTAGTGAGCTCCTACGAGCAGTACTTC	CASSQRLVSSYEQYF
TRBD1	TRBV2	.	TRBJ1-5	TGTGCCAGCAGTCGTCGACAGGGTCCTCAGCCCCAGCATTTT	CASSRRQGPQPQHF
.	TRBV6-5	.	TRBJ1-1	TGTGCCATCAGTTACCAGTTCATGAACACTGAAGCTTTCTTT	CAISYQFMNTEAFF
.	TRBV10-3	many	TRBJ1-2	TGTGCCTCCGCCGCAGGGTTGCGGTATGGCTACACCTTC	CASAAGLRYGYTF
.	TRBV7-9	once	TRBJ1-1	TGTGCCAGCAGTTTCAGTTCAGTCACTGAAGCTTTCTTT	CASSFSSVTEAFF
TRBD1	TRBV15	.	TRBJ2-7	TGTGCCACCAGCAGGGTGACAGGGAGCTCCTACGAGCAGTACTTC	CATSRVTGSSYEQYF
.	TRBV29-1	.	TRBJ1-1	TGCAGCTTAGCGAACAGCAACACTGAAGCTTTCTTT	CSLANSNTEAFF
.	TRBV10-3	.	TRBJ1-6	TGTGCCATCAGTGAGGGGGAGGGTAATTCACCCCTCCACTTT	CAISEGEGNSPLHF
TRBD1	TRBV10-3	.	TRBJ1-2	TGTGCCACGTTACCCGGACAGGGGATCTATGGCTACACCTTC	CATLPGQGIYGYTF
TRBD1	TRBV2	.	TRBJ2-2	TGTGCCAGCAGTGGCGGACAGGGTTCGAACACCGGGGAGCTGTTTTTT	CASSGGQGSNTGELFF
TRBD2	TRBV20-1	.	TRBJ2-7	TGCAGTGCTAGAGATCCAGGCTGGACTAGCGGCTCCTACGAGCAGTACTTC	CSARDPGWTSGSYEQYF
.	TRBV11-2	many	TRBJ1-1	TGTGCCAGCAGCCTACAGGGTTTAACGGAAGCTTTCTTT	CASSLQGLTEAFF
.	TRBV4-1	many	TRBJ1-5	TGCGCCAGCAGCCTCTTAGGAGGGGATCAGCCCCAGCATTTT	CASSLLGGDQPQHF
TRBD2	TRBV20-1	.	TRBJ2-3	TGCAGTGTTAAGACTAGCGGCACAGATACGCAGTATTTT	CSVKTSGTDTQYF
TRBD1	TRBV5-6	many	TRBJ1-5	TGTGCCAGCAGCGACAGGGGTCAGCCCCAGCATTTT	CASSDRGQPQHF
TRBD2	TRBV15	many	TRBJ2-7	TGTGCCACCAGCTTTAGCGGGAGGGCCCGCATACGCGAGCAGTACTTC	CATSFSGRARIREQYF
.	TRBV10-3	few	TRBJ1-5	TGTGCCATCAGTGAAGTCCGGAATAATAGCAATCAGCCCCAGCATTTT	CAISEVRNNSNQPQHF
.	TRBV29-1	few	TRBJ2-7	TGCAGCGTCCCGCTACGGGGGTCCTCCCCCTACGAGCAGTACTTC	CSVPLRGSSPYEQYF
TRBD1	TRBV5-1	few	TRBJ1-5	TGCGCCAGCAGAGTCACAGGGGAGATCGATCAGCCCCAGCATTTT	CASRVTGEIDQPQHF
.	TRBV29-1	many	TRBJ2-5	TGCAGCGTTGTGCCTAGTCAAGAGACCCAGTACTTC	CSVVPSQETQYF
.	TRBV10-3	once	TRBJ1-2	TGTGCCATCAGTGACAGCGGGGGGACTTCTAACTATGGCTACACCTTC	CAISDSGGTSNYGYTF
.	TRBV19	few	TRBJ1-5	TGTGCCAGTAGTATAGGGTACCAGCCCCAGCATTTT	CASSIGYQPQHF
.	TRBV24-1	many	TRBJ2-6	TGTGCCACCAGTGATTTACGCTCTGGGGCCAACGTCCTGACTTTC	CATSDLRSGANVLTF
TRBD2	TRBV19	few	TRBJ2-5	TGTGCCACCGCTGGGAGGGATGAGACCCAGTACTTC	CATAGRDETQYF
TRBD1	TRBV20-1	.	TRBJ1-1	TGCAGTGGGAGAGACAGGGCTACTGAAGCTTTCTTT	CSGRDRATEAFF
TRBD1	TRBV5-8	many	TRBJ1-2	TGTGCCAGCAGCTTGGAGGGGGCGCATGGCTACACCTTC	CASSLEGAHGYTF
TRBD1	TRBV5-4	.	TRBJ1-2	TGTGCCAGCAGCCCCGGGACAGGGGGCTATGACTACACCTTC	CASSPGTGGYDYTF
.	TRBV13	many	TRBJ2-5	TGTGCCAGCAGCGGGGGGGCCCGTGAGACCCAGTACTTC	CASSGGARETQYF
.	TRBV25-1	.	TRBJ1-2	TGTGCCAGCAGTGAATCGTTTACGGGTGGCTACACCTTC	CASSESFTGGYTF
TRBD2	TRBV11-2	.	TRBJ2-3	TGTGCCAGCAGCAACGGACTAGCGGGAGATACGCAGTATTTT	CASSNGLAGDTQYF
.	TRBV24-1	.	TRBJ2-7	TGTGCCACCAGTGAGTCCGTCTCCTACGAGCAGTACTTC	CATSESVSYEQYF
TRBD1	TRBV24-1	few	TRBJ2-2	TGTGCCACCAGTGACCACACATTGGGGACAGGGGTCACCGGGGAGCTGTTTTTT	CATSDHTLGTGVTGELFF
.	TRBV24-1	.	TRBJ1-1	TGTGCCAGCAGTCCCAGGATTAAGAACACTGAAGCTTTCTTT	CASSPRIKNTEAFF
TRBD1	TRBV10-3	.	TRBJ1-6	TGTGCCATCAGTCCCGGGACAGATGGAAGTTCACCCCTCCACTTT	CAISPGTDGSSPLHF
TRBD1	TRBV7-3	.	TRBJ1-2	TGTGCCAGCAGCCCGACAGGGCGCGGAGGGGGCTACACCTTC	CASSPTGRGGGYTF
TRBD1	TRBV25-1	.	TRBJ1-4	TGTGCCAGCAAAAAGACAGGGACCAATGAAAAACTGTTTTTT	CASKKTGTNEKLFF
.	TRBV25-1	.	TRBJ1-2	TGTGCCAGCAGGGGGCGGTCGGATGGCTACACCTTC	CASRGRSDGYTF
.	TRBV6-5	many	TRBJ2-7	TGTGCCAGCAGTTACTCGGAGGGCTCCTACGAGCAGTACTTC	CASSYSEGSYEQYF
TRBD1	TRBV7-3	many	TRBJ1-2	TGTGCCAGCAGCGGGGAGGACAGGTTCGGTGGCTACACCTTC	CASSGEDRFGGYTF
.	TRBV24-1	few	TRBJ2-7	TGTGCCACCAGTGACTCGCGGACAAACTCCTACGAGCAGTACTTC	CATSDSRTNSYEQYF
TRBD1	TRBV19	.	TRBJ1-1	TGTGCCGCAGCAAGGCACAGGGGCAGGGAAACCCAACACACTGAAGCTTTCTTT	CAAARHRGRETQHTEAFF
.	TRBV29-1	.	TRBJ1-3	TGCAGCGTTGAACACGGACCGAACTATTTT	CSVEHGPNYF
.	TRBV2	.	TRBJ2-7	TGTGCCAGCAGTGAAGCGGTAGGCAGGAGAATGGCCTACGAGCAGTACTTC	CASSEAVGRRMAYEQYF
TRBD2	TRBV7-2	.	TRBJ2-7	TGTGCCAGCAACCCTAGCGGCCCCTCCTACGAGCAGTACTTC	CASNPSGPSYEQYF
TRBD1	TRBV7-8	.	TRBJ2-7	TGTGCCAGCAGCTCCCCCCCACGGACAGGGAACTCCTACGAGCAGTACTTC	CASSSPPRTGNSYEQYF
TRBD1	TRBV24-1	.	TRBJ1-1	TGTGCCACCAGTGCCGGAAGGGGGCAGAACACTGAAGCTTTCTTT	CATSAGRGQNTEAFF